This T cell receptor beta chain was found in a study of Ad26.COV2.S vaccination and SARS-CoV-2 variants. V dropped 10 bases and J dropped 4 bases, with 11 bases sitting between them. Germline-derived CDR1 and CDR2 are ENHRY and SYGVKD. The CDR3 loop spans 12 amino acids. TCRdb's table, derived via immunoSEQ multiplex PCR, lists solely in-frame clones and lacks some. The table lists 380,000 or so clones, approximately 90% of them singletons. Documented treatment: roughly 19 received Ad26.COV2.S at low or high dose, single or two shots; five or six received placebo; per-sample allocation not given. Each sample was drawn 63 days after the first injection (of vaccine or placebo). Cohort 1b enrolled adults aged 18-55 years in Boston.

The sequence came from a person between 18 and 65 years old who received the Ad26.COV2.S COVID-19 vaccine or a placebo. The input for sequencing was peripheral blood, taken in a trial of Ad26.COV2.S vaccine versus placebo. V and J are TRBV10-3 and TRBJ2-1; unclear D gene. This chain's CDR3 is CATPTRYNEQFF. CDR3 bases: TGTGCCACCCCGACTCGTTACAATGAGCAGTTCTTC.